The source of this TCR beta chain is a study of blood T cell repertoires in COVID-19 (dated by TCRdb to between 2020 and 2021). Notes on the research overall: Samples from collaborators originated in the United States, Italy and Spain and spanned both the acute and convalescent phases of COVID-19. The material from the prospective study consisted of cDNA or gDNA derived from T cells, B-cell-depleted T cells, or PBMCs. The dataset comprised deeply sampled blood TCRbeta repertoires from subjects exposed to, actively infected with, or recovered from COVID-19. The repertoires were made available in a free public database intended to serve as a resource for research on the immune response to SARS-CoV-2. The samples were drawn from two sources: the first 160 participants of the ongoing ImmuneRACE study, and approximately 1,300 subjects contributed by 6 global collaborators. Sample metadata almost always included a de-identified subject ID, COVID-19 status, age in years and sex. Where available, HLA class I and class II types were taken from metadata supplied by the sample provider and were not determined by assay-based typing. Findings and caveats that apply to the study as a whole: The quantity of clinical and demographic metadata differed by source and by participant and was supplied without curation.

Only one count was recorded for this clone. The antigen it recognizes is unknown. No much larger clone exists at a distance of one base, and base qualities are not known. TCRbeta CDR3 regions were amplified from genomic DNA by means of the immunoSEQ Assay, a bias-controlled multiplex PCR. The authors' pipeline ran thus. The number of nucleated cells in each sample was estimated from the amplification of reference gene primers within the assay. To quantify the absolute abundance of each unique TCRbeta CDR3 rearrangement, sequence reads were collapsed and filtered. Productive Simpson clonality was computed per sample as the square root of Simpson's diversity index over productive rearrangements. Not all clones reach the TCRdb copy of this immuneACCESS table, which keeps in-frame sequences only. Checked studies attribute under half of the gap to unresolved V genes and leave the rest unexplained. V and J calls plus clone size are reproduced from that table; the DNA served to infer D and trimming. This sample is represented by under 200,000 clones; 88% of them were singletons. The ten largest clones capture more than 25% of the sample.

The V end gives up 4 bases and the J end 7 bases, leaving 4 bases in the junction not matched to a gene. There are 13 amino acids in the CDR3, from cysteine to phenylalanine inclusive. The entry retains the CDR3 DNA only, 39 bases that are in frame from base 1. Each collaborating institution followed its own protocols to collect whole blood in K2EDTA tubes. For TCRbeta analysis, collaborators shipped samples in one of three forms: frozen whole blood, isolated PBMCs, or DNA extracted from either of those sample types. The TCR was taken from a man aged 55 to 69 with acute or convalescent COVID-19. This chain is built from TRBV12-3 or TRBV12-4 and TRBJ1-5; the junction holds 7 bases that match TRBD1. Material for sequencing was peripheral blood. The CDR3 protein sequence reads: CASSYRGEQPQHF. Read as DNA, the sequence is TGTGCCAGCAGTTACAGGGGTGAGCAGCCCCAGCATTTT.